This record looks at one TCR beta chain sequence and its context. Its specificity is unknown. Measured with immunoSEQ multiplex PCR; TCRdb has only the in-frame clones, and not every one. The sample yields around 55,000 clones, 90% seen once. The sample comes from a study of cytomegalovirus exposure and HLA in healthy donors. J lost 1 base, V lost 1 base, and 3 bases had no gene match. Germline CDR1 reads SGHRS; CDR2 reads YFSETQ. This CDR3 is 15 amino acids long. Whole-study findings and limits: Generally TCR sequences proved uncommon, though certain public TCRs appeared in numerous donors. Confirmation in vitro established that a few CMV-associated chains were specific for CMV antigens.

The receptor's source is a man between 18 and 35 years old in good health and CMV-seronegative. The genes are TRBV5-1 and TRBJ2-7; 9 bases line up with TRBD1. The sample taken for sequencing was PBMCs. The CDR3 sequence: CASSLNRGLSYEQYF. The DNA of the CDR3 is TGCGCCAGCAGCTTGAACAGGGGGCTATCCTACGAGCAGTACTTC.